One sample yielded the 8 T cell receptor beta chains listed below, sequenced in a study of CD8 T cells in ankylosing spondylitis. Study-level findings and limits: A TCR beta motif of 7 to 9 highly homologous variants seemed to mark ankylosing spondylitis blood.

Their cognate antigens are unknown. TCRdb processed the 5' RACE reads anew with MiXCR; each CDR3 protein has one entry. The data contain approximately 540,000 distinct CDR3 sequences, 10% to 15% of them singletons. Sequences were obtained from blood, either unsorted or a sorted T cell fraction (not recorded which). The receptors were gathered from a male donor with ankylosing spondylitis.

The V and J genes are TRBV5-8 and TRBJ2-2; TRBD2 agrees at 10 bases. CDR3 length equals 16 residues. Germline-derived CDR1 and CDR2 are SGHTS and YDEGEE. J lost 5 bases, V lost 2 bases, and 6 bases had no gene match. The CDR3 protein is CASSFWGSGRTGELFF. The CDR3 DNA follows: TGTGCCAGCAGCTTCTGGGGTAGCGGGAGGACCGGGGAGCTGTTTTTT.

The genes are TRBV10-2 and TRBJ2-3, with D possibly being TRBD2 (6 bases). The V gene lost 3 bases and the J gene lost 11 bases, with 12 bases spanning the gap. CDR3 size: 12 residues. The germline V gene has CDR1 WSHSY and CDR2 SAAADI. The CDR3 bases are TGCGCCAGCAGTGAAGGGACTCGCGGGCAGTATTTT. As protein: CASSEGTRGQYF.

The genes are TRBV5-8 and TRBJ2-1; D remains ambiguous. Germline V gene lookup returns CDR1 SGHTS and CDR2 YDEGEE. V dropped 4 bases and J dropped 9 bases, with 20 bases sitting between them. The CDR3 has 15 amino acids. The CDR3 nucleotides are TGTGCCAGCAGCACCGGAGCCAATGGCATATCTGAGCAGTTCTTC. It codes for CASSTGANGISEQFF.

J is TRBJ2-7 and V is TRBV28; no reliable D call. V lost 6 bases to trimming and J lost 2 bases, with 17 bases between them. Germline-derived CDR1 and CDR2 are MDHEN and SYDVKM. The CDR3 covers 15 residues. The CDR3 loop reads CASSPSHLGTYEQYV. Written as DNA, the CDR3 is TGTGCCAGCAGCCCGTCCCACTTGGGAACCTACGAGCAGTACGTC.

This clonotype has only a few counts. The chain employs TRBV4-2 and TRBJ2-5, with 9 bases fitting TRBD1. Germline V gene data show CDR1 as LGHNA and CDR2 as YNFKEQ. Germline trimming cut 4 bases from V and 2 bases from J; bases unmatched to any gene: 5. This CDR3 comprises 15 residues. The CDR3, as DNA: TGTGCCAGCAGCCGAGGGGACAGGGCACAAGAGACCCAGTACTTC. Translated, it gives CASSRGDRAQETQYF.

The chain employs TRBV10-2 and TRBJ1-1; the D is unclear. The CDR3 is made up of 13 amino acids. Germline CDR1 reads WSHSY; CDR2 reads SAAADI. Trimming shortened V by 11 bases and J by 3 bases, and 16 bases separated the two germline ends. The CDR3 here is CAAGSGVYTEAFF. DNA for the CDR3: TGCGCCGCCGGATCTGGGGTCTACACTGAAGCTTTCTTT.

The chain employs TRBV24-1 and TRBJ2-1; TRBD1 matches at 7 bases. The germline V gene encodes CDR1 KGHDR and CDR2 SFDVKD. After removal of 9 bases from V and 0 bases from J, the junction contained 4 bases not matched to a gene. The CDR3 is 14 residues long. The CDR3 sequence is CATSDRFSYNEQFF. The CDR3 bases are TGTGCCACCTCGGACAGGTTCTCCTACAATGAGCAGTTCTTC.

The chain links TRBV5-1 to TRBJ2-5, with D maybe TRBD1 (6 bases). Trimming took 0 bases from V and 3 from J, leaving 12 bases between them. CDR1 and CDR2 (germline): SGHRS, YFSETQ. This CDR3 contains 15 residues. This CDR3 reads CASSLVAAGEETQYF. The CDR3 bases are TGCGCCAGCAGCTTGGTGGCGGCAGGGGAAGAGACCCAGTACTTC.